One and the same sample provided the 28 T cell receptor beta chains below, sequenced in a study of metastatic and nonmetastatic thyroid tumors. MiXCR re-clonotyped the PCR reads for TCRdb. The sample has 13,000 or so clones; approximately 33% are singletons. Thyroid surgery had not been preceded by any treatment in any patient. The sample consisted of tumor tissue. The receptors here all came from a male donor with papillary thyroid cancer or a benign thyroid nodule (not recorded which). Some clones in this sample may be carry-over from other donors' samples.

Points on this clone: A much larger clone differs by one base, so this may be a read error. The chain recombines TRBV5-1 with TRBJ2-5; the D gene is possibly TRBD2 (6 bases). The V gene lost 4 bases and the J gene lost 4 bases, with 14 bases spanning the gap. The CDR3 consists of 14 residues. Germline assignment: CDR1 SGHRS and CDR2 YFSETQ. The CDR3, as DNA: TGCGCCAGCAGCCCGACCCGACTAGTAGAGACCCAGTACTTC. Translating gives CASSPTRLVETQYF.

The chain carries TRBV27 and TRBJ2-7; 10 positions agree with TRBD2. The J segment lost 5 bases and the V segment lost 2 bases, leaving 6 bases of the junction unmatched. The CDR3 loop spans 15 amino acids. Germline V gives CDR1 MNHEY, CDR2 SMNVEV (reference sequence). The CDR3 protein is CASSLMSSGSHEQYF. The DNA for the CDR3 is TGTGCCAGCAGTTTAATGTCTAGCGGGAGCCACGAGCAGTACTTC.

Judged by abundance, this clone is medium-sized. The chain combines TRBV20-1 with TRBJ2-1; tentative D call: TRBD1 (6 bases). Germline CDR1 is DFQATT and CDR2 is SNEGSKA (reference sequence). Trimming removed 6 bases from V and 0 bases from J, with 15 bases in between. This CDR3 comprises 15 residues. The CDR3 nucleotides read TGCAGTGCCGCGAATGGACAGACCTCCTACAATGAGCAGTTCTTC. Its protein is CSAANGQTSYNEQFF.

The V call is TRBV30, the J call TRBJ1-2; D might be TRBD1 (5 bases). Germline V lookup: CDR1 GTSNPN, CDR2 SVGIG (reference sequence). CDR3 length: 17 amino acids. V was cut by 0 bases and J by 7 bases, with 24 bases left in between. The CDR3 DNA is TGTGCCTGGAGTGTACAATTTCGAGGCAGGGCCTCCCGTGGCTACACCTTC. Its protein is CAWSVQFRGRASRGYTF.

The genes are TRBV5-1 and TRBJ1-4, with D perhaps matching TRBD1 (5 bases). The V gene lost 0 bases and the J gene lost 5 bases, with 8 bases spanning the gap. Germline V CDR1 and CDR2: SGHRS, YFSETQ. The CDR3 has 14 residues. The CDR3 loop is CASSLGQGNEKLFF. For the CDR3, the DNA is TGCGCCAGCAGCTTGGGGCAGGGAAATGAAAAACTGTTTTTT.

In the case of this clone: The CDR3 carries no conserved terminal phenylalanine or tryptophan, so it likely arises from a read error. No DNA is shown, since the ends of the CDR3 on it are uncertain; the CDR3 is the one TCRdb lists. The chain carries TRBV19 and TRBJ2-2; the DNA was not compared with TRBD2, the D call given in the table. The CDR3 sequence runs 16 residues, both termini included. Germline V gives CDR1 LNHDA, CDR2 SQIVND (reference sequence). Here the CDR3 reads CASMSALAGHTGEMFL.

This clone was seen a handful of times. The chain combines TRBV6-1 with TRBJ2-3, with 11 positions matching TRBD2. Trimming took 8 bases from V and 2 from J; bases not matched to a gene: 3. The CDR3 runs 14 residues. Germline V gives CDR1 MNHNS, CDR2 SASEGT. The CDR3 reads CASALAGDTDTQYF. The CDR3, as DNA: TGTGCCAGCGCACTAGCGGGAGACACAGATACGCAGTATTTT.

By frequency in the sample, this clone is medium-sized. The genes are TRBV20-1 and TRBJ1-5; TRBD1 aligns across 8 bases. The CDR3 is 14 residues long. The V gene's germline CDR1 is DFQATT and CDR2 SNEGSKA (reference sequence). V trimming: 2 bases; J trimming: 7 bases; junction bases outside the gene matches: 7. CDR3 amino acids: CSARPEQGGQPQHF. CDR3 DNA: TGCAGTGCTAGACCCGAACAGGGGGGACAGCCCCAGCATTTT.

Details on this clone: At one of its ends the junction is not consistent with the germline gene, which may arise from a read error. The J gene is TRBJ2-2, the V gene TRBV19; D not resolved. This CDR3 is built from 14 residues. Germline V gene sequence: CDR1 LNHDA, CDR2 SQIVND (reference sequence). The CDR3: CASSWGNNNGELFF. In nucleotides, the CDR3 is TGTGCCAGTAGTTGGGGAAACAACAACGGGGAGCTGTTTTTT. The whole variable domain, filled in from reference TRBV19 and TRBJ2-2, reads DGGITQSPKYLFRKEGQNVTLSCEQNLNHDAMYWYRQDPGQGLRLIYYSQIVNDFQKGDIAEGYSVSREKKESFPLTVTSAQKNPTAFYLCASSWGNNNGELFFGEGSRLTVL.

The chain recombines TRBV20-1 with TRBJ2-7; D is perhaps TRBD1 or TRBD2 (6 bases each). Trimming left V 0 bases short and J 6 bases short, with 21 bases between. CDR3 size: 16 residues. CDR1 is DFQATT, CDR2 SNEGSKA, per germline (reference sequence). The CDR3 is CSARDLKEARGAEQYF. The CDR3 nucleotides read TGCAGTGCTAGAGATTTAAAGGAGGCGAGGGGGGCCGAGCAGTACTTC.

This chain links TRBV12-3 or TRBV12-4 with TRBJ2-1; D uncertain. V lost 7 bases, J lost 2 bases, and 9 bases lay in between. The CDR3 runs 13 residues. Written as DNA, the CDR3 is TGTGCCAGCAAGTTAGGCACCTACAATGAGCAGTTCTTC. Its protein product is CASKLGTYNEQFF.

V is TRBV6-1 and J is TRBJ2-1, with unresolved D. Trimming stripped 5 bases from V and 7 bases from J, with 12 bases between. CDR3 size: 13 residues. From germline, CDR1 is MNHNS and CDR2 SASEGT. The CDR3 bases are TGTGCCAGCAGTTTACAGTGTGGAAATGAGCAGTTCTTC. Its protein is CASSLQCGNEQFF.

V usage is TRBV3-1 and J usage is TRBJ1-2; D remains unclear. CDR1 LGHDT and CDR2 YNNKEL come from the germline V gene (reference sequence). V was pared by 4 bases and J by 4 bases, with 16 bases between. The CDR3 runs 15 residues. CDR3 nucleotides: TGTGCCAGCAGCCTTTCCGCTGGTCTAGGCTATGGCTACACCTTC. Protein sequence: CASSLSAGLGYGYTF.

The rearrangement uses TRBV27 and TRBJ1-1, with D uncertain. V lost 6 bases and J lost 0, with 14 bases in between. The CDR3 covers 15 residues. Germline lookup yields CDR1 MNHEY and CDR2 SMNVEV (reference sequence). Here the CDR3 DNA reads TGTGCCAGCAGCACCTGGGTCGGCGTGAACACTGAAGCTTTCTTT. This translates into CASSTWVGVNTEAFF.

This sequence joins TRBV7-3 and TRBJ2-1; tentative D call: TRBD2 (6 bases). V lost 5 bases, J lost 6 bases, and 17 bases lay in between. Germline V gene data show CDR1 as SGHTA and CDR2 as FQGTGA. The CDR3 length is 15 residues. CDR3 DNA sequence: TGTGCCAGCAGCCAAGAGGAGGGCCGGTTCAATGAGCAGTTCTTC. Translation: CASSQEEGRFNEQFF.

This chain uses TRBV6-2 or TRBV6-3 with TRBJ2-7, with a weak D call TRBD1 (6 bases). CDR3 size: 15 residues. Germline CDR1 is MNHEY and CDR2 is SVGEGT. V lost 6 bases and J 5 bases, leaving 20 bases between the germline ends. CDR3 protein: CASSLLGALGNEQYF. CDR3 nucleotides: TGTGCCAGCAGCCTCCTGGGGGCACTAGGGAACGAGCAGTACTTC.

At least ten counts were recorded for this clone. The rearrangement links TRBV6-1 to TRBJ1-1; D might be TRBD1 (5 bases). Germline CDR1 reads MNHNS; CDR2 reads SASEGT. The CDR3 extends over 12 amino acids. V lost 7 bases to trimming and J lost 4 bases, with 10 bases between them. The CDR3 bases are TGTGCCAGCACGGCCGGGGGCACTGAAGCTTTCTTT. Protein sequence: CASTAGGTEAFF.

The rearrangement uses TRBV5-1 and TRBJ2-5, with TRBD1 matching over 8 bases. CDR1 SGHRS and CDR2 YFSETQ come from the germline V gene. Trimming took 4 bases from V and 4 from J; bases not matched to a gene: 9. The CDR3 length is 15 residues. The CDR3 protein is CASSRSRGLSETQYF. The CDR3 bases are TGCGCCAGCAGCCGAAGCAGGGGGCTATCAGAGACCCAGTACTTC.

This clone counts as medium-sized (0.01 to 0.1%). The chain couples TRBV12-3 or TRBV12-4 to TRBJ2-6, with TRBD2 identical over 11 bases. Trimming at V came to 8 bases and at J to 0 bases, leaving 6 bases not matched to a gene. The CDR3 length is 17 residues. CDR3 protein: CASGGLAVSSGANVLTF. The CDR3, as DNA: TGTGCCAGCGGGGGACTAGCGGTGAGCTCTGGGGCCAACGTCCTGACTTTC.

The chain is built from TRBV6-5 and TRBJ1-4; TRBD1 might be the D (6 bases). Trimming shortened V by 0 bases and J by 6 bases, and 11 bases separated the two germline ends. The germline CDR1 and CDR2 sequences are MNHEY and SVGAGI. CDR3 length equals 15 residues. The CDR3 DNA follows: TGTGCCAGCAGTTACTCGGGACAAAGAGATGAAAAACTGTTTTTT. Protein product: CASSYSGQRDEKLFF.

This clone was found many times. DNA for the CDR3: TGTGCCAGCAGTCCCTACAGCTCCTACAATGAGCAGTTCTTC. Protein sequence: CASSPYSSYNEQFF. The chain recombines TRBV6-2 or TRBV6-3 with TRBJ2-1, with D unclear. The CDR3 has 14 amino acids. V lost 5 bases to trimming and J lost 0 bases, with 8 bases between them. Germline V gene lookup returns CDR1 MNHEY and CDR2 SVGEGT.

This clone was counted only a few times. The chain has TRBV2 and TRBJ2-7; possible D gene TRBD2, 6 bases. V was shortened by 8 bases and J by 0 bases, with 8 bases between the two germline ends. Germline CDR1 reads SNHLY; CDR2 reads FYNNEI. The CDR3 totals 12 residues. This chain's CDR3 is CASGLSSYEQYF. CDR3 DNA sequence: TGTGCCAGCGGACTAAGCTCCTACGAGCAGTACTTC.

This clone was seen more than once but under ten times. V and J are TRBV11-3 and TRBJ2-1, with D unclear. Germline lookup yields CDR1 SGHNT and CDR2 YENEEA. The CDR3 is 13 amino acids. V lost 5 bases and J 8 bases, leaving 13 bases between the germline ends. Here the CDR3 DNA reads TGTGCCAGCAGCATTCCCCCGGGCGATGAGCAGTTCTTC. This gives the protein CASSIPPGDEQFF.

About this clone: The junction shows a germline mismatch at one end, possibly a read error. The chain recombines TRBV11-1 with TRBJ1-5; 8 bases are shared with TRBD1. The CDR3 runs to 17 residues. The germline gives CDR1 SGHAT, CDR2 FQDESV (reference sequence). CDR3 bases: TGTCCCAGCAGCTTCCTAACCGACAGGGGTCTCAATCAGCCCCAGCATTTT. It is translated as CPSSFLTDRGLNQPQHF. The whole variable domain, filled in from reference TRBV11-1 and TRBJ1-5, reads EAEVAQSPRYKITEKSQAVAFWCDPISGHATLYWYRQILGQGPELLVQFQDESVVDDSQLPKDRFSAERLKGVDSTLKIQPAELGDSAMYLCPSSFLTDRGLNQPQHFGDGTRLSIL.

Notes on this clone: At one end the junction does not follow the germline gene, possibly because of a read error. The chain recombines TRBV19 with TRBJ1-2; D not resolved. Germline V gene lookup returns CDR1 LNHDA and CDR2 SQIVND (reference sequence). CDR3 length: 12 residues. This chain's CDR3 is CANSIGRNGYTF. CDR3 coding DNA: TGTGCCAATAGTATCGGCAGAAATGGCTACACCTTC.

Within the sample, this clone is medium-sized. The rearrangement uses TRBV20-1 and TRBJ2-5; TRBD1 or TRBD2 may be the D gene (6 bases each). The germline CDR1 and CDR2 sequences are DFQATT and SNEGSKA (reference sequence). The length of the CDR3 is 14 residues. V lost 3 bases and J 6 bases, leaving 17 bases between the germline ends. This chain's CDR3 is CSAREGLDRQTQYF. The CDR3 DNA reads as TGCAGTGCTAGGGAGGGCCTAGACAGGCAGACCCAGTACTTC.

This clone has at least ten counts. The chain is built from TRBV3-1 and TRBJ2-1; D is tentatively TRBD1 or TRBD2 (5 bases each). The CDR3 consists of 16 residues. From germline, CDR1 is LGHDT and CDR2 YNNKEL (reference sequence). Between the trimmed V and J ends, which lost 0 bases and 5 bases, there was a span of 14 bases. The CDR3, as DNA: TGTGCCAGCAGCCAAGAGCAGGGCAGGGACCACAATGAGCAGTTCTTC. Amino acid sequence: CASSQEQGRDHNEQFF.

This chain connects TRBV6-4 to TRBJ1-2; 10 bases are a match to TRBD1. The CDR3 is made up of 15 amino acids. J gave up 4 bases and V 10 bases, and 12 bases lay outside the gene matches. Germline CDR1 is MRHNA and CDR2 is SNTAGT. The DNA for the CDR3 is TGTGCCACCTGGGGACAGGGGTCCCTCGGCTATGGCTACACCTTC. This translates into CATWGQGSLGYGYTF.